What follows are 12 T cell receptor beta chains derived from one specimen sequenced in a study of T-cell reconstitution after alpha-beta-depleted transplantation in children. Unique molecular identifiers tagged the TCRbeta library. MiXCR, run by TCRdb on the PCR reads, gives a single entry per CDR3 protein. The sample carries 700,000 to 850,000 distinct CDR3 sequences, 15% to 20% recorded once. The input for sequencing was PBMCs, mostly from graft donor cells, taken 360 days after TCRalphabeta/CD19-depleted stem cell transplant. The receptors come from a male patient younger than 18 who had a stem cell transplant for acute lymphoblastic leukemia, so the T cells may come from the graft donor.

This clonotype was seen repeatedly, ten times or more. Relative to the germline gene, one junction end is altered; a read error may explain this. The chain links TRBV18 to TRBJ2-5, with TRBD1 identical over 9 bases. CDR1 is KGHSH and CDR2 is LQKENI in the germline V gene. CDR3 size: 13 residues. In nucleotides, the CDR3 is TGCGCCAGCAGCCCGGGACAGGGTGAGACCCAGTACTTC. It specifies CASSPGQGETQYF.

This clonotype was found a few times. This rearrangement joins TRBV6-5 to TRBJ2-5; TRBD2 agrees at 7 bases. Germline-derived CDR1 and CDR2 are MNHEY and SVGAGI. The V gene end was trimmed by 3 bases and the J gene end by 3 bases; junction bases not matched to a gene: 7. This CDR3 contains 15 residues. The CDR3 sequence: CASSYLSSGEETQYF. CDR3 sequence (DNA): TGTGCCAGCAGTTATCTTTCTAGCGGCGAAGAGACCCAGTACTTC.

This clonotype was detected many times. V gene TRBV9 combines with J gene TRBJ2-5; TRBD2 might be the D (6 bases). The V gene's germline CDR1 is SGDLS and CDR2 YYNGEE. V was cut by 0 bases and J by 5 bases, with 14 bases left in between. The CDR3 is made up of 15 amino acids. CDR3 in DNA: TGTGCCAGCAGCGTAGTACTAGCTCGGAAGGAGACCCAGTACTTC. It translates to CASSVVLARKETQYF.

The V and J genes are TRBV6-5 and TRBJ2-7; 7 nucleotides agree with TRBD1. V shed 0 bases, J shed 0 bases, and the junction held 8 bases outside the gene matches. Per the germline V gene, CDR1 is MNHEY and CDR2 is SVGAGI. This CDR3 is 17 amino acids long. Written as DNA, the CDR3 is TGTGCCAGCAGTTACTCCCCAGAGACAGGGAGCTCCTACGAGCAGTACTTC. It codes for CASSYSPETGSSYEQYF.

CDR3 nucleotide sequence: TGTGCCATTCACCGGGACCCAGGGCCCCTGGAGCAGTACTTC. This encodes CAIHRDPGPLEQYF. The chain recombines TRBV2 with TRBJ2-7, with D perhaps matching TRBD1 or TRBD2 (5 bases each). V was trimmed by 10 bases and J by 7 bases, leaving 23 bases between them. The CDR3 is made up of 14 amino acids. The germline gives CDR1 SNHLY, CDR2 FYNNEI.

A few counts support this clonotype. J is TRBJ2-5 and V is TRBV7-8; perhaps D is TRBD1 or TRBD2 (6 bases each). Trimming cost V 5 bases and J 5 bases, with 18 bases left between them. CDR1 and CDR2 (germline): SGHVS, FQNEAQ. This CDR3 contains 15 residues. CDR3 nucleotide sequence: TGTGCCAGCAGCCTCGTTCGGGGGCTGGGGGAGACCCAGTACTTC. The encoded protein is CASSLVRGLGETQYF.

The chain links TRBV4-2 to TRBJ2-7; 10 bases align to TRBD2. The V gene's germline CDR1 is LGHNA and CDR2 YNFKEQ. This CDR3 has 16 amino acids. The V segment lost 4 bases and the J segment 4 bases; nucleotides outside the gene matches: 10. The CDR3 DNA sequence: TGTGCCAGCAGCCCTCAACTGGGACTAGCGAGTTACGAGCAGTACTTC. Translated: CASSPQLGLASYEQYF.

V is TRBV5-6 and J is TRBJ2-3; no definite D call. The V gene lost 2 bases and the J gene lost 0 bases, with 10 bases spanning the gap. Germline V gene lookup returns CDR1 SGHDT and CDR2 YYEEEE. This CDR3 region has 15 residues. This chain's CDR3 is CASSFLADSTDTQYF. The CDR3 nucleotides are TGTGCCAGCAGCTTCTTAGCAGATAGCACAGATACGCAGTATTTT.

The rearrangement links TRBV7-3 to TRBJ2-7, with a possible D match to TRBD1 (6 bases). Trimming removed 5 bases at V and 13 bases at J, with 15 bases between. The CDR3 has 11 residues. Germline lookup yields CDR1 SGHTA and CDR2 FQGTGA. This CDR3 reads CASSPQGPLYF. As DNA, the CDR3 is TGTGCCAGCAGCCCGCAGGGGCCCCTTTACTTC.

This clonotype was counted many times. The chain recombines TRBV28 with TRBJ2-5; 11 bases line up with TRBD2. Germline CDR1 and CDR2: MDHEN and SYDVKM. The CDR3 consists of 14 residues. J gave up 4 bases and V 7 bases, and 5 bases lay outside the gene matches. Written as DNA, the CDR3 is TGTGCCAGCACCCTTGGGACTAGCGGAGAGACCCAGTACTTC. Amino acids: CASTLGTSGETQYF.

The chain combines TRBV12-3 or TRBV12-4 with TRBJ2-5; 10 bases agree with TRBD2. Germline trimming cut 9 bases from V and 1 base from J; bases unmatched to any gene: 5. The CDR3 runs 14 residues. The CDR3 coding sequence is TGTGCCAGTAACCAGCGGGAGGGCCAAGAGACCCAGTACTTC. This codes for CASNQREGQETQYF.

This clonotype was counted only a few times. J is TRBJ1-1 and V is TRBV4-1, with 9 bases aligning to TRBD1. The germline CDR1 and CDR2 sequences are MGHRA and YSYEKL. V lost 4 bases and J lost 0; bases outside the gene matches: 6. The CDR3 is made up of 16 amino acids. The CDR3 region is CASSPGQGRMNTEAFF. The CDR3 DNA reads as TGCGCCAGCAGCCCAGGACAGGGGCGTATGAACACTGAAGCTTTCTTT.